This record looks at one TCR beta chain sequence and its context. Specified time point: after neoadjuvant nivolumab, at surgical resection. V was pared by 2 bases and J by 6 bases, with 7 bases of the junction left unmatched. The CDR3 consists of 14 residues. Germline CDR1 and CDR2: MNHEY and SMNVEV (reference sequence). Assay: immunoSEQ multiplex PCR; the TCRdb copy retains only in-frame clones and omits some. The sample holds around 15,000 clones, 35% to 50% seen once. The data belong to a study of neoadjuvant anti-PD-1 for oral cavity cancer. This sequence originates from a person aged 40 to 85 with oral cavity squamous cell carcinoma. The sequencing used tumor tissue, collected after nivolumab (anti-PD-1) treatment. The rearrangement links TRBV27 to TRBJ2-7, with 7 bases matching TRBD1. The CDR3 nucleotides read TGTGCCAGCAGTTTAGTAGGTGCAGGGGGCGAGCAGTACTTC. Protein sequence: CASSLVGAGGEQYF.